This entry lists 30 T cell receptor beta chains sequenced from one sample in a study of shared clonotypes between healthy human individuals. CD45RO-negative, CCR7-selected cells formed the naive CD8 fraction, which excluded terminally differentiated effector memory CD45RA+ cells. Using immunoSEQ multiplex PCR, the repertoire was profiled, and TCRdb retains in-frame clones only, with some absent. The sample holds about 2 million clones, over 85% seen once. Specimen: naive CD8+ T cells sorted from blood. Receptor source: a man aged 18 to 29 in good health.

This chain links TRBV5-6 with TRBJ1-2; D is unclear. Germline CDR1 reads SGHDT; CDR2 reads YYEEEE. The CDR3 length is 14 residues. Trimming took 9 bases from V and 0 from J, leaving 15 bases between them. For the CDR3, the DNA is TGTGCCACCCGGGTCGAGGGTCCTAACTATGGCTACACCTTC. It codes for CATRVEGPNYGYTF.

The chain is built from TRBV11-3 and TRBJ2-3, with D possibly TRBD2 on 7 matching bases. This CDR3 comprises 16 residues. The V end was cut by 2 bases, the J end by 0 bases, with 12 bases between. Germline values: CDR1 SGHNT, CDR2 YENEEA. This CDR3 reads CASSLTRGGSTDTQYF. Written as DNA, the CDR3 is TGTGCCAGCAGCTTAACTAGGGGGGGTAGCACAGATACGCAGTATTTT.

The chain is built from TRBV7-9 and TRBJ1-2; no clear D. The ends were cut back, 2 bases at V and 0 bases at J, with 7 bases in the middle. This CDR3 is 14 amino acids long. Germline loops: CDR1 SEHNR, CDR2 FQNEAQ (reference sequence). CDR3 sequence reads: CASSLMWSNYGYTF. CDR3 coding DNA: TGTGCCAGCAGCTTAATGTGGTCTAACTATGGCTACACCTTC.

The CDR3 sequence is CAWSPGQGVEKLFF. The DNA of the CDR3 is TGTGCCTGGAGTCCGGGACAGGGAGTTGAAAAACTGTTTTTT. The chain recombines TRBV30 with TRBJ1-4; 9 nucleotides align to TRBD1. This CDR3 has 14 residues. With 2 bases clipped from V and 7 bases from J, the junction kept 5 bases outside the gene matches. Per germline, CDR1 GTSNPN and CDR2 SVGIG (reference sequence).

The chain carries TRBV19 and TRBJ2-1; possibly TRBD2 for D (7 bases). This CDR3 is 16 amino acids long. Trimming took off 3 bases at V and 9 bases at J, with 21 bases between the two ends. Per germline, CDR1 LNHDA and CDR2 SQIVND (reference sequence). For the CDR3, the DNA is TGTGCCAGTAGTATCCCTGGAAATAGTAGGGGGGGTGAGCAGTTCTTC. Translated, it gives CASSIPGNSRGGEQFF. The full variable domain, rest sourced from reference TRBV19 and TRBJ2-1, is DGGITQSPKYLFRKEGQNVTLSCEQNLNHDAMYWYRQDPGQGLRLIYYSQIVNDFQKGDIAEGYSVSREKKESFPLTVTSAQKNPTAFYLCASSIPGNSRGGEQFFGPGTRLTVL.

This chain joins TRBV4-1 and TRBJ1-2; TRBD1 agrees at 9 bases. Germline CDR1 is MGHRA and CDR2 is YSYEKL. Losses at the gene ends were 1 base for V and 8 bases for J; bases not matched to a gene: 5. This CDR3 spans 14 amino acids. The chain's CDR3 is CASSQATGGGGYTF. Written as DNA, the CDR3 is TGCGCCAGCAGCCAAGCGACAGGGGGAGGGGGCTACACCTTC.

Turning to this clone: The sample holds other DNA sequences that translate to the same CDR3. The chain couples TRBV9 to TRBJ1-6; D may be TRBD1 (5 bases). Trimming pared 0 bases from V and 11 bases from J, leaving 9 bases between. Germline CDR1 and CDR2: SGDLS and YYNGEE. The CDR3 covers 13 residues. The CDR3 sequence: CASSVGGGTPLHF. The CDR3 DNA is TGTGCCAGCAGCGTAGGGGGCGGAACACCCCTCCACTTT. Drawing the rest from reference TRBV9 and TRBJ1-6, the complete variable domain is DSGVTQTPKHLITATGQRVTLRCSPRSGDLSVYWYQQSLDQGLQFLIQYYNGEERAKGNILERFSAQQFPDLHSELNLSSLELGDSALYFCASSVGGGTPLHFGNGTRLTVT.

There are a few counts of this clone. The genes are TRBV13 and TRBJ2-7, with 14 bases aligning to TRBD2. This CDR3 is built from 17 residues. The J segment lost 2 bases and the V segment lost 5 bases, leaving 8 bases of the junction unmatched. CDR1 is PRHDT, CDR2 FYEKMQ, per germline (reference sequence). As DNA, the CDR3 is TGTGCCAGCAGCCCCGGACTAGCGGGAGGAGGTCCCTACGAGCAGTACTTC. This codes for CASSPGLAGGGPYEQYF.

About this clone itself: Additional DNA sequences in this sample encode the identical CDR3. The V call is TRBV9, the J call TRBJ2-5, with 11 positions matching TRBD2. V lost 4 bases and J lost 2; bases outside the gene matches: 1. Germline CDR1 reads SGDLS; CDR2 reads YYNGEE. The CDR3 covers 14 residues. CDR3 in DNA: TGTGCCAGCAGCCTAGCGGGAGGACAAGAGACCCAGTACTTC. Translated: CASSLAGGQETQYF.

This CDR3 is CATSRDRTVETQYF. The CDR3 DNA sequence: TGTGCCACCAGCAGAGATAGGACCGTGGAGACCCAGTACTTC. The chain couples TRBV15 to TRBJ2-5; D not resolved. The CDR3 length is 14 residues. Trimming took off 0 bases at V and 5 bases at J, with 10 bases between the two ends. The germline V gene encodes CDR1 LNHNV and CDR2 YYDKDF (reference sequence).

This chain uses TRBV9 with TRBJ2-1, with 7 bases aligning to TRBD2. The CDR3 has 15 residues. CDR1 SGDLS and CDR2 YYNGEE come from the germline V gene. Trimming cost V 0 bases and J 4 bases; bases outside gene matches: 4. The CDR3: CASSVAGGEYNEQFF. In DNA, the CDR3 is TGTGCCAGCAGCGTAGCGGGAGGAGAGTACAATGAGCAGTTCTTC.

The chain is built from TRBV7-9 and TRBJ1-5, with TRBD1 as a possible D gene (6 bases). This CDR3 is built from 17 residues. Trimming stripped 1 base from V and 2 bases from J, with 15 bases between. Germline values: CDR1 SEHNR, CDR2 FQNEAQ (reference sequence). DNA of the CDR3: TGTGCCAGCAGCTTAGGAGGGGGGGCGAAGGGCAATCAGCCCCAGCATTTT. Encoded protein: CASSLGGGAKGNQPQHF. Together with reference TRBV7-9 and TRBJ1-5, the CDR3 gives the full variable domain: DTGVSQNPRHKITKRGQNVTFRCDPISEHNRLYWYRQTLGQGPEFLTYFQNEAQLEKSRLLSDRFSAERPKGSFSTLEIQRTEQGDSAMYLCASSLGGGAKGNQPQHFGDGTRLSIL.

The chain has TRBV4-3 and TRBJ1-1, with D possibly being TRBD1 (6 bases). Germline V gene data show CDR1 as LGHNA and CDR2 as YSLEER. This CDR3 contains 18 residues. V shed 3 bases and J shed 6 bases, with 26 bases lying between them. The CDR3 protein is CASSQGTVQGQTGSEAFF. DNA of the CDR3: TGCGCCAGCAGCCAGGGAACGGTGCAGGGACAAACCGGATCTGAAGCTTTCTTT.

The rearrangement joins TRBV7-6 to TRBJ2-7; 7 positions agree with TRBD1. V lost 5 bases and J lost 0; bases outside the gene matches: 4. Per the germline V gene, CDR1 is SGHVS and CDR2 is FNYEAQ. The CDR3 is 14 amino acids. The CDR3 spells CASSQRDSSYEQYF. Here the CDR3 DNA reads TGTGCCAGCAGCCAACGGGACAGCTCCTACGAGCAGTACTTC.

The gene calls are TRBV30 and TRBJ2-7; D gene ambiguous. Trimming removed 4 bases from V and 6 bases from J, with 16 bases in between. Germline V gives CDR1 GTSNPN, CDR2 SVGIG (reference sequence). The CDR3 has 13 amino acids. CDR3 protein: CAWNPGPAVEQYF. The CDR3 bases are TGTGCCTGGAACCCCGGACCGGCGGTCGAGCAGTACTTC.

The chain combines TRBV4-3 with TRBJ2-3; 12 bases agree with TRBD2. V lost 0 bases and J lost 3; bases outside the gene matches: 19. CDR3 length: 22 residues. The V gene's germline CDR1 is LGHNA and CDR2 YSLEER. DNA for the CDR3: TGCGCCAGCAGCCAAGAGACCCTCGAACTAGCGGGAGGTTTTTCGGGAACAGATACGCAGTATTTT. This translates into CASSQETLELAGGFSGTDTQYF.

V and J are TRBV28 and TRBJ1-1; D perhaps matches TRBD1 (5 bases). This CDR3 is 15 amino acids long. The germline gives CDR1 MDHEN, CDR2 SYDVKM. Trimming cost V 2 bases and J 7 bases, with 17 bases left between them. DNA for the CDR3: TGTGCCAGCAGTTTAGGAACAGGAGCTCTCGGTGAAGCTTTCTTT. This sequence encodes CASSLGTGALGEAFF.

Note on this clone: Distinct nucleotide sequences in the sample also encode this CDR3. The chain joins TRBV30 to TRBJ2-3; a possible D gene is TRBD1 (5 bases). V was pared by 0 bases and J by 3 bases, with 10 bases between. The CDR3 runs 14 residues. CDR1 is GTSNPN, CDR2 SVGIG, per germline (reference sequence). The CDR3 bases are TGTGCCTGGAGTGTACAAGGGGCTACAGATACGCAGTATTTT. As protein: CAWSVQGATDTQYF.

V and J are TRBV6-1 and TRBJ1-2; unclear D gene. The germline V and J ends were trimmed by 3 bases and 1 base, with 0 bases remaining between them. The CDR3 is 11 residues long. CDR1 is MNHNS and CDR2 is SASEGT in the germline V gene. The CDR3 is CASSDNYGYTF. CDR3 DNA: TGTGCCAGCAGTGATAACTATGGCTACACCTTC.

A remark on this clone: The sample carries other DNA sequences with the same CDR3. The chain recombines TRBV6-5 with TRBJ2-7, with 8 bases fitting TRBD2. The CDR3 contains 12 residues. Losses at the gene ends were 2 bases for V and 7 bases for J; bases not matched to a gene: 1. Germline CDR1 and CDR2: MNHEY and SVGAGI. CDR3 bases: TGTGCCAGCAGTTACCCGGGAGGGGAGCAGTACTTC. Protein product: CASSYPGGEQYF.

V gene TRBV13 combines with J gene TRBJ2-5, with unresolved D. V was shortened by 4 bases and J by 3 bases, with 9 bases between the two germline ends. The length of the CDR3 is 13 residues. The germline gives CDR1 PRHDT, CDR2 FYEKMQ (reference sequence). For the CDR3, the DNA is TGTGCCAGCAGCTGGGGAACGGAAGAGACCCAGTACTTC. Translation gives CASSWGTEETQYF.

The CDR3 loop reads CASSSQEGAVTGELFF. The DNA for the CDR3 is TGTGCCAGCAGCTCCCAAGAGGGGGCGGTGACCGGGGAGCTGTTTTTT. The genes are TRBV11-2 and TRBJ2-2; TRBD1 agrees at 7 bases. J lost 5 bases, V lost 4 bases, and 10 bases had no gene match. The CDR3 length is 16 residues. Per germline, CDR1 SGHAT and CDR2 FQNNGV.

The chain employs TRBV27 and TRBJ2-3, with 9 positions matching TRBD1. The length of the CDR3 is 16 residues. The germline V gene encodes CDR1 MNHEY and CDR2 SMNVEV (reference sequence). V dropped 5 bases and J dropped 3; count of bases not matched to a gene: 9. The CDR3 DNA follows: TGTGCCAGCAGTCCGGAACAGGGGGCCCCGACAGATACGCAGTATTTT. This gives the protein CASSPEQGAPTDTQYF.

This clone turned up a few times. The gene calls are TRBV27 and TRBJ2-1; 8 bases fit TRBD2. This CDR3 is built from 14 residues. The V segment lost 4 bases and the J segment 3 bases; nucleotides outside the gene matches: 2. Germline V lookup: CDR1 MNHEY, CDR2 SMNVEV (reference sequence). The CDR3 DNA is TGTGCCAGCAGTTCAGCGGGAGTCTACAATGAGCAGTTCTTC. Its protein is CASSSAGVYNEQFF.

The gene calls are TRBV19 and TRBJ1-2; a possible D gene is TRBD1 (5 bases). Germline V gene lookup returns CDR1 LNHDA and CDR2 SQIVND (reference sequence). The CDR3 consists of 15 residues. V lost 1 base and J 4 bases, leaving 13 bases between the germline ends. CDR3 DNA sequence: TGTGCCAGTAGTATAGGCCCAGGGCTACTCTATGGCTACACCTTC. This encodes CASSIGPGLLYGYTF. The full variable domain, in which reference TRBV19 and TRBJ1-2 provide the parts outside the CDR3, is DGGITQSPKYLFRKEGQNVTLSCEQNLNHDAMYWYRQDPGQGLRLIYYSQIVNDFQKGDIAEGYSVSREKKESFPLTVTSAQKNPTAFYLCASSIGPGLLYGYTFGSGTRLTVV.

About this clone itself: Other nucleotide sequences from this sample produce the same CDR3. The V call is TRBV28, the J call TRBJ1-2; TRBD1 might be the D (6 bases). Trimming pared 8 bases from V and 4 bases from J, leaving 14 bases between. The CDR3 has 13 residues. CDR1 is MDHEN and CDR2 is SYDVKM in the germline V gene. The DNA of the CDR3 is TGTGCCAGCTCTCCAGGGGAAAGCTATGGCTACACCTTC. This translates into CASSPGESYGYTF.

Here the CDR3 reads CASSWTGAMGTDTQYF. The DNA for the CDR3 is TGTGCCAGCAGCTGGACAGGGGCGATGGGCACAGATACGCAGTATTTT. The rearrangement uses TRBV7-9 and TRBJ2-3; 9 bases are a match to TRBD1. Per germline, CDR1 SEHNR and CDR2 FQNEAQ (reference sequence). The V segment lost 4 bases and the J segment 1 base; nucleotides outside the gene matches: 6. This CDR3 contains 16 residues.

In the case of this clone: Within the sample, other DNA sequences also encode this same CDR3. The V call is TRBV28, the J call TRBJ2-3; D uncertain. CDR3 size: 15 residues. Germline CDR1 is MDHEN and CDR2 is SYDVKM. V was cut by 6 bases and J by 1 base, with 14 bases left in between. CDR3 bases: TGTGCCAGCAGCTTGACCTTATTGGGCACAGATACGCAGTATTTT. It translates to CASSLTLLGTDTQYF.

Comments on this clone: Other DNA variants within this sample encode the same CDR3. The rearrangement joins TRBV6-1 to TRBJ2-7; the D is unclear. CDR1 and CDR2 from the germline V gene are MNHNS and SASEGT. The CDR3 spans 13 residues. The V and J ends lost 4 bases and 4 bases respectively, with 11 bases between them. As DNA, the CDR3 is TGTGCCAGCAGTGCTGGACCCGAATACGAGCAGTACTTC. Its translation: CASSAGPEYEQYF.

This clone was picked up one time. This chain uses TRBV28 with TRBJ1-2; perhaps TRBD1 as D (6 bases). V lost 8 bases and J lost 4, with 17 bases in between. Germline assignment: CDR1 MDHEN and CDR2 SYDVKM. CDR3 length equals 14 residues. In DNA, the CDR3 is TGTGCCAGCGAATTAAGGGGGGGGTTCTATGGCTACACCTTC. Translated: CASELRGGFYGYTF.